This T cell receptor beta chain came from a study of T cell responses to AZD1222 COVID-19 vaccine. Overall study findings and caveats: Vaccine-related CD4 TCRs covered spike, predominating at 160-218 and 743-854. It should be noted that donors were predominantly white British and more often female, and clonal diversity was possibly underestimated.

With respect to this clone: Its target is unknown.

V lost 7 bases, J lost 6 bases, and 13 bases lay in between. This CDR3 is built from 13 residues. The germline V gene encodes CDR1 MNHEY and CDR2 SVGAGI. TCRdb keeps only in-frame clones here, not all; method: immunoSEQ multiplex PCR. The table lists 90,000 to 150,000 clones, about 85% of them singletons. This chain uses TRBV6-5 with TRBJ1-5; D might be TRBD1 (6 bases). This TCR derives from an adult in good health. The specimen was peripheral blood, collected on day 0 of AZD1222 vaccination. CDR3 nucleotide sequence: TGTGCCAGCATGAGGGGGGGAGGTCAGCCCCAGCATTTT. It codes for CASMRGGGQPQHF.